What follows is one TCR beta chain and its context. What it recognizes is unknown. The CDR3 extends over 15 amino acids. V dropped 1 base and J dropped 0 bases, with 9 bases sitting between them. Germline CDR1 ENHRY, CDR2 SYGVKD. The source of the sample is a study of glioma-infiltrating T cells after dendritic cell vaccination. Study-level information: Treatment, given 2003 to 2012, was autologous tumor lysate-pulsed dendritic cell vaccination. Study observations and caveats: The cohort had few patients with full blood and tumor sets.

Clones were sequenced by immunoSEQ multiplex PCR, and TCRdb holds only the in-frame ones, with some missing. The sample gives about 64,000 clones, roughly 80% of which show up once; less than 9.5% is in the top ten. This sequence was found in a human donor with glioblastoma. J is TRBJ1-2 and V is TRBV10-3; no clear D. Specimen: blood, collected before dendritic cell vaccination. The CDR3 protein is CAISEFVRTNYGYTF. CDR3 coding DNA: TGTGCCATCAGTGAGTTTGTCAGAACTAACTATGGCTACACCTTC.